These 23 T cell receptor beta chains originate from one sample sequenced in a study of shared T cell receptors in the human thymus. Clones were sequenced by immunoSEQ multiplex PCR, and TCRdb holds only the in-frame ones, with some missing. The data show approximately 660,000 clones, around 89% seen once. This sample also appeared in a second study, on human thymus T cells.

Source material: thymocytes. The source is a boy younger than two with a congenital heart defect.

CDR3 residues: CASSIDRGLVGPQHF. As DNA, the CDR3 is TGTGCCAGTAGTATAGATAGGGGACTGGTCGGGCCCCAGCATTTT. The rearrangement joins TRBV19 to TRBJ1-5; weak D call: TRBD1 (5 bases). The germline CDR1 and CDR2 sequences are LNHDA and SQIVND (reference sequence). The V end was cut by 0 bases, the J end by 9 bases, with 15 bases between. This CDR3 contains 15 residues.

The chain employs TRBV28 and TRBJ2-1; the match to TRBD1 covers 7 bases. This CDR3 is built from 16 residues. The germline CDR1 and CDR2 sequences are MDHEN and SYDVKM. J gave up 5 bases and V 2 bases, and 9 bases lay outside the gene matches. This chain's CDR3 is CASSLPPGTANNEQFF. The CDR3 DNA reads TGTGCCAGCAGTTTACCCCCCGGGACAGCTAACAATGAGCAGTTCTTC.

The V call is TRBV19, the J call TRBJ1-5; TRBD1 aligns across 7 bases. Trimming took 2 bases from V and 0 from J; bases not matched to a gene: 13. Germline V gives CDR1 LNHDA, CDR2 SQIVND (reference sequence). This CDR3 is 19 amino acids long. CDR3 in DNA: TGTGCCAGTAGTATACGCTTTATGGGGGACAGCCATAGCAATCAGCCCCAGCATTTT. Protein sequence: CASSIRFMGDSHSNQPQHF.

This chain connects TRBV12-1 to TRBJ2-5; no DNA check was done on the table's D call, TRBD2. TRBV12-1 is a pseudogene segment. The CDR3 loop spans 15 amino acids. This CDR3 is CASSFNADFRETQYF. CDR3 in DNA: TGTGCCAGCAGCTTTAATGCGGACTTTCGGGAGACCCAGTACTTC.

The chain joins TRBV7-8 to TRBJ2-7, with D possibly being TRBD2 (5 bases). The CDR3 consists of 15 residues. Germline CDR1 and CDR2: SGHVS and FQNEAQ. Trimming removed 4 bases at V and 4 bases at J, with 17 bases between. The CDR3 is CASSSTDWSGYEQYF. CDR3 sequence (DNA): TGTGCCAGCAGCTCAACTGACTGGTCGGGGTACGAGCAGTACTTC.

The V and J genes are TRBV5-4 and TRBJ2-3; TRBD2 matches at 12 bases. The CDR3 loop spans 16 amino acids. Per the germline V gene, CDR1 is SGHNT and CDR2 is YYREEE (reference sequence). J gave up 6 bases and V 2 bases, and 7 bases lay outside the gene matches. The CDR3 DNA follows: TGTGCCAGCAGCTTCCGACTAGCGGGGGCTACGGATACGCAGTATTTT. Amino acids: CASSFRLAGATDTQYF.

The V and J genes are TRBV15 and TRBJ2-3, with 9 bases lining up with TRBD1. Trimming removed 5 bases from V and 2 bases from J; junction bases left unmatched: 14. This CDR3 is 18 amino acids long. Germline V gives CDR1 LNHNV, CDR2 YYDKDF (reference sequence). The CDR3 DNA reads TGTGCCACCAGCCTAACCCATGGAGGGACAGGGCTCACAGATACGCAGTATTTT. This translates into CATSLTHGGTGLTDTQYF.

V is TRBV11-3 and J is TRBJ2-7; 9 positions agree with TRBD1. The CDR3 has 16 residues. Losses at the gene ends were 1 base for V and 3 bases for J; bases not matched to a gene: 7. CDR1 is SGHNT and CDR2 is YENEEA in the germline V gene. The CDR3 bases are TGTGCCAGCAGCTTAGGGGACAGGGATCGGGGCTACGAGCAGTACTTC. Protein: CASSLGDRDRGYEQYF.

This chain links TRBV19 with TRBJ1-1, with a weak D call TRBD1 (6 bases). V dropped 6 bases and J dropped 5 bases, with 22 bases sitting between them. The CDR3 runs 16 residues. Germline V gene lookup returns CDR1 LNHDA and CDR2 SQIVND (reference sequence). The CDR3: CASSRTVSPSSTEAFF. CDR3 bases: TGTGCCAGTAGCAGGACAGTTTCCCCCTCGAGTACTGAAGCTTTCTTT.

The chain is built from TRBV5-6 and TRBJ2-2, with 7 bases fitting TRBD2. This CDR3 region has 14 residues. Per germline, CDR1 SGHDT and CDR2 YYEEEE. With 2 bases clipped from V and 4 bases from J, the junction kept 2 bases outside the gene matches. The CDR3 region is CASSFLAATGELFF. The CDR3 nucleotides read TGTGCCAGCAGCTTCCTAGCGGCCACCGGGGAGCTGTTTTTT. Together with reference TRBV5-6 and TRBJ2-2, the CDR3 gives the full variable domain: DAGVTQSPTHLIKTRGQQVTLRCSPKSGHDTVSWYQQALGQGPQFIFQYYEEEERQRGNFPDRFSGHQFPNYSSELNVNALLLGDSALYLCASSFLAATGELFFGEGSRLTVL.

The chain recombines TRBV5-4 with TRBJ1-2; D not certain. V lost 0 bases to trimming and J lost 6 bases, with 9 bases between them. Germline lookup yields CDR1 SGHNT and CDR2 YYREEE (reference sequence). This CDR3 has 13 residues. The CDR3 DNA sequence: TGTGCCAGCAGCTTGGCACAGATTAATGGCTACACCTTC. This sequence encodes CASSLAQINGYTF.

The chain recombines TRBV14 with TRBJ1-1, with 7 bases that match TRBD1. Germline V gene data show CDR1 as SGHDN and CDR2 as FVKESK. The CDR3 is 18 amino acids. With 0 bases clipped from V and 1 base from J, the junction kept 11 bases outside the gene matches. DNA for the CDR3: TGTGCCAGCAGCCAAGAACCATTGTCGAGACAGGGGAACACTGAAGCTTTCTTT. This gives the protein CASSQEPLSRQGNTEAFF.

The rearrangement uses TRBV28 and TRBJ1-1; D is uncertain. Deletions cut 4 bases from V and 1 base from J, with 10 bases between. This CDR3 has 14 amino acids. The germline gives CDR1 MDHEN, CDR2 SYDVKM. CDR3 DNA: TGTGCCAGCAGTTGCGGGAAGTGGAACACTGAAGCTTTCTTT. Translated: CASSCGKWNTEAFF.

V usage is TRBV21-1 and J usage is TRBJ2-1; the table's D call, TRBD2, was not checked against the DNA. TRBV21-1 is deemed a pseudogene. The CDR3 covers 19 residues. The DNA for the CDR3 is TGTGCCAGCAGCAAAGAACTGGCGGGAGGGCCGCTATTCTACAATGAGCAGTTCTTC. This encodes CASSKELAGGPLFYNEQFF.

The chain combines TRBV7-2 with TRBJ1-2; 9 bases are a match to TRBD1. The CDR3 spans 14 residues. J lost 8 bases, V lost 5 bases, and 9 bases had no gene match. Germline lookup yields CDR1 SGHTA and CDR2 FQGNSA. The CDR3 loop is CASSQGQGPLGYTF. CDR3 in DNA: TGTGCCAGCAGCCAGGGACAGGGACCTCTGGGCTACACCTTC.

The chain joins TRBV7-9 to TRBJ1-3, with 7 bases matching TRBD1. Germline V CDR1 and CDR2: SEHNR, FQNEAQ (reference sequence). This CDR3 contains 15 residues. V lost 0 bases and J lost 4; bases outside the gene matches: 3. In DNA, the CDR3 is TGTGCCAGCAGCTTAGCAGGGGGCACCGGAAACACCATATATTTT. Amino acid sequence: CASSLAGGTGNTIYF.

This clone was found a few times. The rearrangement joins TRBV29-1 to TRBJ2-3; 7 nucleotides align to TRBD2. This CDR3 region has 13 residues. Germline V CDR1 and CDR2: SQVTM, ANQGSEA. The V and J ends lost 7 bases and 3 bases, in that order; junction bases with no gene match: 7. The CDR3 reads CSGGGCWTDTQYF. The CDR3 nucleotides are TGCAGCGGGGGGGGGTGTTGGACAGATACGCAGTATTTT.

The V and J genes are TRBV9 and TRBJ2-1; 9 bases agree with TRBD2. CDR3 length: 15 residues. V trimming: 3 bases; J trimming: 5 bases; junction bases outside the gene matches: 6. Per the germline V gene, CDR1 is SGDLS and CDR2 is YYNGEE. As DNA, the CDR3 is TGTGCCAGCAGCGGACCGGGACTAGCCCACAATGAGCAGTTCTTC. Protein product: CASSGPGLAHNEQFF.

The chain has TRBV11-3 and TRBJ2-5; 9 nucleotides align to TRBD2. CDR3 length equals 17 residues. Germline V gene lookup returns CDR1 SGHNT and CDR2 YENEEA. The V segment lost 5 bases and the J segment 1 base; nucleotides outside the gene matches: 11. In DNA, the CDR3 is TGTGCCAGCAGCGGCCCTAGCGGGATGGGCCTCCAAGAGACCCAGTACTTC. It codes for CASSGPSGMGLQETQYF.

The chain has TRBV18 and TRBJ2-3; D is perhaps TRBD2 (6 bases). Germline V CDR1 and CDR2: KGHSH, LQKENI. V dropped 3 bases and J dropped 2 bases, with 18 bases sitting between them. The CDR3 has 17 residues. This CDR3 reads CASSPLSGLIHTDTQYF. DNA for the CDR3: TGTGCCAGCTCACCGCTCAGCGGACTAATTCACACAGATACGCAGTATTTT.

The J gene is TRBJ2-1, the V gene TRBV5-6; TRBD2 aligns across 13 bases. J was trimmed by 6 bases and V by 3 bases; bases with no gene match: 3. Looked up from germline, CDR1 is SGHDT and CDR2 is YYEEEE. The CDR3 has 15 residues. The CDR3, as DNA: TGTGCCAGCAGCTGGGGACTAGCGGGGCCCAATGAGCAGTTCTTC. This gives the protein CASSWGLAGPNEQFF. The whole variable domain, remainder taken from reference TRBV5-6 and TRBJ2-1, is DAGVTQSPTHLIKTRGQQVTLRCSPKSGHDTVSWYQQALGQGPQFIFQYYEEEERQRGNFPDRFSGHQFPNYSSELNVNALLLGDSALYLCASSWGLAGPNEQFFGPGTRLTVL.

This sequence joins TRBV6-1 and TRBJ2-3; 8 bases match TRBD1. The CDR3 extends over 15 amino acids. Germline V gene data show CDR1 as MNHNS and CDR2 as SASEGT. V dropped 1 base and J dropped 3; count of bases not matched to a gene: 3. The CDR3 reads CASSEGDRRTDTQYF. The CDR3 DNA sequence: TGTGCCAGCAGTGAAGGGGACAGGAGGACAGATACGCAGTATTTT.

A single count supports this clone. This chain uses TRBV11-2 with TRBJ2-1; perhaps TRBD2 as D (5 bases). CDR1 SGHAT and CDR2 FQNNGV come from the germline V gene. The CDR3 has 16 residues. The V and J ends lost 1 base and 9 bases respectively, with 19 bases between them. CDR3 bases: TGTGCCAGCAGCTTAGGCGGCCGAGCGGCTTCCGCTGAGCAGTTCTTC. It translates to CASSLGGRAASAEQFF.